A selection of T cell receptor beta chains follows, all from one sample in a study of blood T cell repertoires in COVID-19. TCRdb keeps only in-frame clones here, not all; method: immunoSEQ multiplex PCR. This table has around 480,000 clones, roughly nine tenths appearing once. The material sequenced was PBMCs or T cells enriched from blood (not recorded which). The receptors here all came from a woman younger than 35 who had recovered from COVID-19. CDR3s include the opening cysteine and the closing phenylalanine or tryptophan. The order of the fields is CDR3 protein, CDR3 DNA, V gene, D gene, J gene, clone size. The D gene is left open where the match is weak. Size is omitted from some rows. Given values are once, few, many or a class for expanded clones.

CDR3 protein: CASSLGQQGFTLSYEQYF
CDR3 DNA: TGTGCCAGCAGCTTAGGCCAACAGGGATTTACTCTCTCCTACGAGCAGTACTTC
V gene: TRBV11-2
D gene: -
J gene: TRBJ2-7
clone size: few

CDR3 protein: CASSGLQMGNTEAFF
CDR3 DNA: TGTGCCAGCAGCGGCCTACAAATGGGCAACACTGAAGCTTTCTTT
V gene: TRBV3-1/TRBV3-2
D gene: -
J gene: TRBJ1-1
clone size: few

CDR3 protein: CASGPHPGGPNEQFF
CDR3 DNA: TGTGCCAGCGGACCTCATCCGGGGGGACCCAATGAGCAGTTCTTC
V gene: TRBV6-5
D gene: TRBD2
J gene: TRBJ2-1
clone size: -

CDR3 protein: CASSLSTFSGEQFF
CDR3 DNA: TGTGCCAGCAGCTTAAGTACCTTCTCGGGTGAGCAGTTCTTC
V gene: TRBV7-2
D gene: -
J gene: TRBJ2-1
clone size: once

CDR3 protein: CASSLFPSTGGTEAFF
CDR3 DNA: TGTGCCAGCAGCCTGTTTCCCTCGACAGGGGGAACTGAAGCTTTCTTT
V gene: TRBV7-8
D gene: TRBD1
J gene: TRBJ1-1
clone size: -

CDR3 protein: CASSQEAFQYSNQPQHF
CDR3 DNA: TGTGCCAGCAGCCAAGAGGCTTTCCAATATAGCAATCAGCCCCAGCATTTT
V gene: TRBV4-2
D gene: -
J gene: TRBJ1-5
clone size: -

CDR3 protein: CASSLGGITDTQYF
CDR3 DNA: TGTGCCAGCAGCTTAGGGGGTATCACAGATACGCAGTATTTT
V gene: TRBV3-1/TRBV3-2
D gene: -
J gene: TRBJ2-3
clone size: -

CDR3 protein: CASSQVLSGEGETQYF
CDR3 DNA: TGTGCCAGCAGCCAAGTGCTATCCGGGGAAGGGGAGACCCAGTACTTC
V gene: TRBV3-1/TRBV3-2
D gene: -
J gene: TRBJ2-5
clone size: -

CDR3 protein: CASSFQGSDGYTF
CDR3 DNA: TGCGCCAGCAGCTTTCAGGGATCGGATGGCTACACCTTC
V gene: TRBV5-1
D gene: -
J gene: TRBJ1-2
clone size: few

CDR3 protein: CASSYRGATEAFF
CDR3 DNA: TGTGCCAGCAGTTATCGGGGGGCCACTGAAGCTTTCTTT
V gene: TRBV6-5
D gene: -
J gene: TRBJ1-1
clone size: -

CDR3 protein: CSVEAHSSYEQYF
CDR3 DNA: TGCAGCGTTGAGGCGCACAGCTCCTACGAGCAGTACTTC
V gene: TRBV29-1
D gene: -
J gene: TRBJ2-7
clone size: few

CDR3 protein: CASSPNPGQWTHSPLHF
CDR3 DNA: TGTGCCAGCAGCCCTAACCCGGGACAGTGGACCCATTCACCCCTCCACTTT
V gene: TRBV5-4
D gene: TRBD1
J gene: TRBJ1-6
clone size: -

CDR3 protein: CASTRTGAVVGDTQYF
CDR3 DNA: TGTGCCAGCACCCGGACAGGGGCCGTAGTAGGAGATACGCAGTATTTT
V gene: TRBV7-9
D gene: TRBD1
J gene: TRBJ2-3
clone size: -

CDR3 protein: CASSGGTGATEAFF
CDR3 DNA: TGTGCCAGTAGTGGAGGGACAGGGGCCACTGAAGCTTTCTTT
V gene: TRBV19
D gene: TRBD1
J gene: TRBJ1-1
clone size: -

CDR3 protein: CASSQGGPYNEQFF
CDR3 DNA: TGTGCCAGCAGCCAAGGCGGTCCCTACAATGAGCAGTTCTTC
V gene: TRBV4-2
D gene: -
J gene: TRBJ2-1
clone size: -

CDR3 protein: CASSLTSAWNTEAFF
CDR3 DNA: TGTGCCAGCAGTTTAACTTCTGCCTGGAACACTGAAGCTTTCTTT
V gene: TRBV28
D gene: -
J gene: TRBJ1-1
clone size: -

CDR3 protein: CAISPMNGVHTEAFF
CDR3 DNA: TGTGCCATCAGCCCCATGAACGGAGTTCACACTGAAGCTTTCTTT
V gene: TRBV10-3
D gene: -
J gene: TRBJ1-1
clone size: -

CDR3 protein: CASSSPGTGHLGYTF
CDR3 DNA: TGTGCCAGCAGCTCCCCGGGGACAGGCCACCTGGGCTACACCTTC
V gene: TRBV7-9
D gene: TRBD1
J gene: TRBJ1-2
clone size: -

CDR3 protein: CASRRQGGPSYEQYF
CDR3 DNA: TGCGCCAGCAGACGTCAAGGGGGCCCCTCGTACGAGCAGTACTTC
V gene: TRBV5-1
D gene: TRBD1
J gene: TRBJ2-7
clone size: once

CDR3 protein: CASSLSAGKVADTQYF
CDR3 DNA: TGCGCCAGCAGCTTGAGTGCGGGGAAGGTTGCAGATACGCAGTATTTT
V gene: TRBV5-1
D gene: -
J gene: TRBJ2-3
clone size: -

CDR3 protein: CASSEAGGRGWNPEAFF
CDR3 DNA: TGTGCCAGCAGTGAAGCGGGGGGTCGGGGTTGGAATCCTGAAGCTTTCTTT
V gene: TRBV6-1
D gene: -
J gene: TRBJ1-1
clone size: -

CDR3 protein: CSASPWDRLNTEAFF
CDR3 DNA: TGCAGTGCTAGTCCCTGGGACAGGCTTAACACTGAAGCTTTCTTT
V gene: TRBV20-1
D gene: TRBD1
J gene: TRBJ1-1
clone size: -

CDR3 protein: CASTPGTEPFGYTF
CDR3 DNA: TGTGCCAGCACCCCAGGGACAGAGCCTTTTGGCTACACCTTC
V gene: TRBV6-5
D gene: TRBD1
J gene: TRBJ1-2
clone size: -

CDR3 protein: CASSIRAGMNTEAFF
CDR3 DNA: TGTGCCAGTAGTATCCGGGCGGGGATGAACACTGAAGCTTTCTTT
V gene: TRBV19
D gene: -
J gene: TRBJ1-1
clone size: -

CDR3 protein: CASSFGDSTNYGYTF
CDR3 DNA: TGTGCCAGCAGCTTCGGGGACAGTACTAACTATGGCTACACCTTC
V gene: TRBV5-6
D gene: TRBD1
J gene: TRBJ1-2
clone size: -

CDR3 protein: CASSDQESTDTQYF
CDR3 DNA: TGTGCCAGCAGTGATCAAGAGAGCACAGATACGCAGTATTTT
V gene: TRBV2
D gene: -
J gene: TRBJ2-3
clone size: -

CDR3 protein: CASSPAHTEGTEAFF
CDR3 DNA: TGTGCCAGCTCACCGGCACACACGGAGGGGACTGAAGCTTTCTTT
V gene: TRBV18
D gene: -
J gene: TRBJ1-1
clone size: few

CDR3 protein: CASSLAPPGGGVEAFF
CDR3 DNA: TGTGCCAGCAGCTTAGCCCCACCGGGTGGAGGTGTAGAAGCTTTCTTT
V gene: TRBV7-6
D gene: -
J gene: TRBJ1-1
clone size: -

CDR3 protein: CASSPQTSGEGNTQYF
CDR3 DNA: TGTGCCAGCAGCCCTCAGACTAGCGGGGAGGGAAATACGCAGTATTTT
V gene: TRBV7-3
D gene: TRBD2
J gene: TRBJ2-3
clone size: -

CDR3 protein: CASSEDRGNSPLHF
CDR3 DNA: TGTGCCAGCAGTGAGGACAGGGGGAATTCACCCCTCCACTTT
V gene: TRBV6-1
D gene: TRBD1
J gene: TRBJ1-6
clone size: -

CDR3 protein: CASSAITDTQYF
CDR3 DNA: TGTGCCAGCAGCGCGATCACAGATACGCAGTATTTT
V gene: TRBV14
D gene: -
J gene: TRBJ2-3
clone size: -

CDR3 protein: CASTRGPAGEPPQHF
CDR3 DNA: TGCGCCAGCACCAGGGGTCCGGCAGGGGAGCCGCCCCAGCATTTT
V gene: TRBV23-1
D gene: -
J gene: TRBJ1-5
clone size: -

CDR3 protein: CASSLVGQINTEAFF
CDR3 DNA: TGCGCCAGCAGCTTGGTAGGACAAATAAACACTGAAGCTTTCTTT
V gene: TRBV5-1
D gene: -
J gene: TRBJ1-1
clone size: -

CDR3 protein: CASSLDREETQYF
CDR3 DNA: TGTGCCAGCAGTTTGGACAGAGAAGAGACCCAGTACTTC
V gene: TRBV7-8
D gene: -
J gene: TRBJ2-5
clone size: -

CDR3 protein: CASSPAGGSEAFF
CDR3 DNA: TGTGCCAGCAGCCCCGCAGGGGGGTCTGAAGCTTTCTTT
V gene: TRBV11-2
D gene: TRBD1
J gene: TRBJ1-1
clone size: -

CDR3 protein: CASSPRIQYF
CDR3 DNA: TGTGCCAGCAGCCCCAGAATCCAGTACTTC
V gene: TRBV11-1
D gene: -
J gene: TRBJ2-5
clone size: -

CDR3 protein: CAWRRDRYTEAFF
CDR3 DNA: TGTGCCTGGCGACGGGACAGATACACTGAAGCTTTCTTT
V gene: TRBV30
D gene: TRBD1
J gene: TRBJ1-1
clone size: -

CDR3 protein: CATSDSGGALTDTQYF
CDR3 DNA: TGTGCCACCAGTGATAGCGGGGGGGCCCTTACAGATACGCAGTATTTT
V gene: TRBV24-1
D gene: TRBD2
J gene: TRBJ2-3
clone size: -

CDR3 protein: CASSPSSSWNYGYTF
CDR3 DNA: TGTGCCAGCAGCCCCTCGAGTTCATGGAACTATGGCTACACCTTC
V gene: TRBV28
D gene: -
J gene: TRBJ1-2
clone size: -

CDR3 protein: CASSFQITGEMGTEAFF
CDR3 DNA: TGTGCCAGCAGCTTCCAAATTACAGGGGAGATGGGAACTGAAGCTTTCTTT
V gene: TRBV7-9
D gene: TRBD1
J gene: TRBJ1-1
clone size: -

CDR3 protein: CASRGVWRRASLTDTQYF
CDR3 DNA: TGTGCCAGCAGGGGGGTCTGGAGGAGGGCTAGCCTCACAGATACGCAGTATTTT
V gene: TRBV27
D gene: -
J gene: TRBJ2-3
clone size: -

CDR3 protein: CASNSYNEQFF
CDR3 DNA: TGTGCCAGCAACAGCTACAATGAGCAGTTCTTC
V gene: TRBV27
D gene: -
J gene: TRBJ2-1
clone size: -

CDR3 protein: CASSYSGADSYEQYF
CDR3 DNA: TGTGCCAGCAGTTATAGCGGGGCCGACTCCTACGAGCAGTACTTC
V gene: TRBV6-5
D gene: TRBD2
J gene: TRBJ2-7
clone size: few

CDR3 protein: CASGPGQNTDTQYF
CDR3 DNA: TGTGCCAGCGGACCGGGACAGAACACAGATACGCAGTATTTT
V gene: TRBV21-1
D gene: -
J gene: TRBJ2-3
clone size: -

CDR3 protein: CASSGAGQRAFF
CDR3 DNA: TGTGCCAGCAGTGGGGCGGGGCAAAGAGCTTTCTTT
V gene: TRBV2
D gene: -
J gene: TRBJ1-1
clone size: once

CDR3 protein: CASSVRTGGDGYTF
CDR3 DNA: TGCGCCAGCAGTGTGCGGACAGGGGGCGATGGCTACACCTTC
V gene: TRBV10-2
D gene: TRBD1
J gene: TRBJ1-2
clone size: once

CDR3 protein: CASSLTVGNTEAFF
CDR3 DNA: TGCGCCAGCAGCTTGACAGTAGGGAACACTGAAGCTTTCTTT
V gene: TRBV5-1
D gene: -
J gene: TRBJ1-1
clone size: -

CDR3 protein: CASSPPVETEAFF
CDR3 DNA: TGTGCCAGCAGTCCCCCGGTTGAAACTGAAGCTTTCTTT
V gene: TRBV28
D gene: -
J gene: TRBJ1-1
clone size: few

CDR3 protein: CASSPLQGLTEAFF
CDR3 DNA: TGTGCCAGCAGCCCACTCCAGGGACTCACTGAAGCTTTCTTT
V gene: TRBV28
D gene: -
J gene: TRBJ1-1
clone size: -

CDR3 protein: CASSEWQGSGPQHF
CDR3 DNA: TGTGCCAGCAGTGAGTGGCAGGGGTCGGGGCCCCAGCATTTT
V gene: TRBV2
D gene: -
J gene: TRBJ1-5
clone size: once

CDR3 protein: CASSENRVGNQPQHF
CDR3 DNA: TGTGCCAGCAGTGAAAACAGGGTAGGGAATCAGCCCCAGCATTTT
V gene: TRBV2
D gene: -
J gene: TRBJ1-5
clone size: -

CDR3 protein: CATSRDLASSGDYEQYF
CDR3 DNA: TGTGCCACCAGCAGAGATTTGGCCTCATCGGGGGATTACGAGCAGTACTTC
V gene: TRBV15
D gene: -
J gene: TRBJ2-7
clone size: -

CDR3 protein: CASSYKYSYNSPLHF
CDR3 DNA: TGTGCCAGCAGTTATAAATACTCCTATAATTCACCCCTCCACTTT
V gene: TRBV6-5
D gene: -
J gene: TRBJ1-6
clone size: -

CDR3 protein: CASSYSSGQGYTEAFF
CDR3 DNA: TGTGCCAGCAGTTACTCGAGCGGACAGGGGTACACTGAAGCTTTCTTT
V gene: TRBV6-5
D gene: TRBD1
J gene: TRBJ1-1
clone size: -

CDR3 protein: CASSLAVGGRGTMNTEAFF
CDR3 DNA: TGTGCCAGCAGCTTAGCAGTGGGCGGCAGGGGAACTATGAACACTGAAGCTTTCTTT
V gene: TRBV11-2
D gene: -
J gene: TRBJ1-1
clone size: -